The present T cell receptor beta chain was sequenced within a study of beta chain features in type 1 diabetes. V lost 6 bases, J lost 8 bases, and 8 bases stayed unmatched. The germline CDR1 and CDR2 sequences are MNHNY and SVGAGI (reference sequence). The CDR3 extends over 14 amino acids. The study reverse transcribed the entire isolated RNA, so it sequenced expressed TCRB transcripts. Sequenced by immunoSEQ multiplex PCR; TCRdb stores in-frame clones only, minus some. The sample has over 600,000 clones, roughly an eighth seen once. About this clone: Its antigen is not identified.

The study, taken as a whole, reports: TCRB CDR3s were moderately but significantly shorter in Type 1 diabetes patients in all four CD4+ subsets.

The sample consisted of naive CD4+ T cells from blood. This receptor was identified in a man aged 25 to 45 with type 1 diabetes. V is TRBV6-6 and J is TRBJ2-1, with 9 bases identical to TRBD1. DNA for the CDR3: TGTGCCAGCAGGTCAGCCACAGGGGGCGATGAGCAGTTCTTC. This translates into CASRSATGGDEQFF.